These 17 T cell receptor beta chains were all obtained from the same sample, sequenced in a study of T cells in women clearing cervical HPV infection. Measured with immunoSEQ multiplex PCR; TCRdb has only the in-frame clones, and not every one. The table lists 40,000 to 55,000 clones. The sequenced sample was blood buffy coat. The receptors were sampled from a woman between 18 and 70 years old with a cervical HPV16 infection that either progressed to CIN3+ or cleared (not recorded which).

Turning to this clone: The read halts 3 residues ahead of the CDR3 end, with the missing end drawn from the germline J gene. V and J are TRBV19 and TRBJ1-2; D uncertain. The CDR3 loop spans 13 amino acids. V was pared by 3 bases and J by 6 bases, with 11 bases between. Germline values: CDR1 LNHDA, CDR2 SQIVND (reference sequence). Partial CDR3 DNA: TGTGCCAGTAGTATTCGGAGGGTGGATGGC. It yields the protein CASSIRRVDG. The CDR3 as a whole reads CASSIRRVDGYTF.

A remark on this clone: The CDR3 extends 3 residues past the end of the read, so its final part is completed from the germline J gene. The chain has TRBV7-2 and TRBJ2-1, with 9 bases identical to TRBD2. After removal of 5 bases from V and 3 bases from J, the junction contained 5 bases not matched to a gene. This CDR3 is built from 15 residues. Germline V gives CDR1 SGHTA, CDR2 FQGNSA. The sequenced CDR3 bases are TGTGCCAGCAGCCTCCCTAGCGGGGTCTACAATGAG. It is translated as CASSLPSGVYNE. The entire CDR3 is CASSLPSGVYNEQFF.

The covered CDR3 bases are TGTGCCAGCATAGGGCCGGGACTTACTTACAATGAG. This gives the protein CASIGPGLTYNE. In full, the CDR3 is CASIGPGLTYNEQFF. The chain recombines TRBV5-6 with TRBJ2-1, with a possible D match to TRBD2 (6 bases). Read coverage stops 3 residues before the CDR3 terminus; the germline J gene supplies the remainder. The CDR3 covers 15 residues. The ends were cut back, 6 bases at V and 4 bases at J, with 17 bases in the middle. Germline values: CDR1 SGHDT, CDR2 YYEEEE. Variable domain in full (rest from reference TRBV5-6 and TRBJ2-1): DAGVTQSPTHLIKTRGQQVTLRCSPKSGHDTVSWYQQALGQGPQFIFQYYEEEERQRGNFPDRFSGHQFPNYSSELNVNALLLGDSALYLCASIGPGLTYNEQFFGPGTRLTVL.

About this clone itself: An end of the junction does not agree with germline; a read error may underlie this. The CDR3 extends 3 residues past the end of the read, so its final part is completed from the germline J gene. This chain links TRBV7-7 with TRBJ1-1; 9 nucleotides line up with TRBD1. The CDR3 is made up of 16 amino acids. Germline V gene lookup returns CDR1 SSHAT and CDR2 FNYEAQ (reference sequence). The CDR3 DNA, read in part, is TGTGCTAGCAGCCCCCGGGACAGGGAACGGTGGGCTGAA. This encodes CASSPRDRERWAE. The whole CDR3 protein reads CASSPRDRERWAEAFF.

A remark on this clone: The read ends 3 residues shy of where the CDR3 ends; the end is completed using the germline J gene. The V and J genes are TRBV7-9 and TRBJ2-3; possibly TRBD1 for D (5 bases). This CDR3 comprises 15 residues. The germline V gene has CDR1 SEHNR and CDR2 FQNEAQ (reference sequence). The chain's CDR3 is CASSLGGNSNQPQYF. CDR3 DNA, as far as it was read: TGTGCCAGCAGCTTAGGGGGCAATAGCAATCAGCCG.

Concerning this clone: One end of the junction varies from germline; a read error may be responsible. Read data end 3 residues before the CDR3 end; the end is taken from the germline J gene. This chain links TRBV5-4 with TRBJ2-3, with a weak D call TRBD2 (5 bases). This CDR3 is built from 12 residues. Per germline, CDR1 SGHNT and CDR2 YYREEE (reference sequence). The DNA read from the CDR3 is TGTGCCAGCAGTTCTAGCACAAATACG. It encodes CASSSSTNT. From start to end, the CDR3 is CASSSSTNTQYF. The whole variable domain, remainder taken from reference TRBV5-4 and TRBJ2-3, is ETGVTQSPTHLIKTRGQQVTLRCSSQSGHNTVSWYQQALGQGPQFIFQYYREEENGRGNFPPRFSGLQFPNYSSELNVNALELDDSALYLCASSSSTNTQYFGPGTRLTVL.

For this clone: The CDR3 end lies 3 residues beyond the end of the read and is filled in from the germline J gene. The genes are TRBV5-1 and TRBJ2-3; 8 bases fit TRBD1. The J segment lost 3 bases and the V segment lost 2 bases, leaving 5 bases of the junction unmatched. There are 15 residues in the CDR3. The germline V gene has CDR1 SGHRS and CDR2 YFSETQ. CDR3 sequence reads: CASSFGQGRTDTQYF. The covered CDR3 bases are TGCGCCAGCAGCTTCGGACAGGGCAGGACAGATACG.

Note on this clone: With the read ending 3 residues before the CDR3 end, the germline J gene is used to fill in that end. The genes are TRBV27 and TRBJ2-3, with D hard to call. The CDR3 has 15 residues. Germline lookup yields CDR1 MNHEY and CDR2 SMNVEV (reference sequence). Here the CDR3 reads CASSSAPGILKSQYF. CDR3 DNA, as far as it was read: TGTGCCAGCAGTTCCGCGCCCGGTATATTGAAGTCG.

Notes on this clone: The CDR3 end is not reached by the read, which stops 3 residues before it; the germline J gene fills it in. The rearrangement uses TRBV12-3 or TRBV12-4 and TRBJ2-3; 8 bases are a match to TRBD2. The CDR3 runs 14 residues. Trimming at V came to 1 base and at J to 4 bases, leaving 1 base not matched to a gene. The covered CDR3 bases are TGTGCCAGCAGTTTAGGGCGGGGGGCAGATACG. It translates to CASSLGRGADT. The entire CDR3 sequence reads CASSLGRGADTQYF.

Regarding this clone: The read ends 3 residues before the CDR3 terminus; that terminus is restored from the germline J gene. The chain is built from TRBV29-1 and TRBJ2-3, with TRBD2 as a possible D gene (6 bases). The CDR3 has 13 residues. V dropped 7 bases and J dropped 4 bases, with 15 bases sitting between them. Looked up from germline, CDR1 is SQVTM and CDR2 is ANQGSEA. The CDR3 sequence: CSGLEGSADTQYF. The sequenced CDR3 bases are TGCAGCGGCCTGGAGGGTTCAGCAGATACG.

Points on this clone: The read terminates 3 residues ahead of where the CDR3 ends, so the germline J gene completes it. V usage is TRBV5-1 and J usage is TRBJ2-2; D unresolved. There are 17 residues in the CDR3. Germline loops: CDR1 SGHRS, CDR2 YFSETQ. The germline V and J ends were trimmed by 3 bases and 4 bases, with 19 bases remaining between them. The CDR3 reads CASSSPPLDSLTGELFF. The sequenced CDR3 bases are TGCGCCAGCAGCTCCCCCCCCCTTGACTCCCTCACCGGGGAG.

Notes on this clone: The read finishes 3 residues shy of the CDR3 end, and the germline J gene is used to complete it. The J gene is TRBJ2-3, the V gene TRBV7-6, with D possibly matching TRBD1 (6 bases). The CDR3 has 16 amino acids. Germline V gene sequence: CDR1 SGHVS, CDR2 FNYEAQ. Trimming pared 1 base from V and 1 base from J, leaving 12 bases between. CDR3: CASSLVLRGGTDTQYF. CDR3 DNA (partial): TGTGCCAGCAGCTTAGTTCTCAGGGGAGGCACAGATACG.

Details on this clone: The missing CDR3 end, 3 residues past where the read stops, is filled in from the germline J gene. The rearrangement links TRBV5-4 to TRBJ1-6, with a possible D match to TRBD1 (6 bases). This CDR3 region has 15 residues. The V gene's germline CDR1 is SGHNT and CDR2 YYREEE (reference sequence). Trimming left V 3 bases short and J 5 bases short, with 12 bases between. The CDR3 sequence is CASSSRQANNSPLHF. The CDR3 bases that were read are TGTGCCAGCAGCTCCCGACAGGCGAATAATTCACCC.

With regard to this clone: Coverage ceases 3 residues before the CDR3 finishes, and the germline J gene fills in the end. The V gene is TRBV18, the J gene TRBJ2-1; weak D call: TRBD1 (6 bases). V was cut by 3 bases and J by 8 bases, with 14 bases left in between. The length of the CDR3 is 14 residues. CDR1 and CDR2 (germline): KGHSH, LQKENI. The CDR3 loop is CASSPGQSLDEQFF. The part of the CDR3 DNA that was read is TGTGCCAGCTCACCCGGACAGTCCCTCGATGAG.

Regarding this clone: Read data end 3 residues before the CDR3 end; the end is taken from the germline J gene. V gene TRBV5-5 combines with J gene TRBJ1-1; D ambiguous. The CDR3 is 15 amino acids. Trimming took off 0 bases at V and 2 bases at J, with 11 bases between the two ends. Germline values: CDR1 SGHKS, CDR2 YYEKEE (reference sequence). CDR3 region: CASSLVGQENTEAFF. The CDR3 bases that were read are TGTGCCAGCAGCTTGGTGGGCCAGGAAAACACTGAA.

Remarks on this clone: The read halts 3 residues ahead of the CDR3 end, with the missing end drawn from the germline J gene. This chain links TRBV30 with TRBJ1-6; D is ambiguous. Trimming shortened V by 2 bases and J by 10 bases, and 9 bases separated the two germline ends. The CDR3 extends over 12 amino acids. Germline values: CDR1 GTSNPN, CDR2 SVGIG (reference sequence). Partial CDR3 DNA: TGTGCCTGGAGTAACAGAAAATCACCC. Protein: CAWSNRKSP. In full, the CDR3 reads CAWSNRKSPLHF.

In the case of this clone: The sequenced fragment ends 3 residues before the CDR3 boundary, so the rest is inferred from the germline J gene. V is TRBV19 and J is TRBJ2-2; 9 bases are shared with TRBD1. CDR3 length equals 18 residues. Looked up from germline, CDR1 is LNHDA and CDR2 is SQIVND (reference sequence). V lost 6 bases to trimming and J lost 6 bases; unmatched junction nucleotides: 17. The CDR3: CASSPLTGTGSIAGELFF. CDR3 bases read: TGTGCCAGTAGCCCCTTGACCGGGACAGGGTCGATCGCCGGGGAG. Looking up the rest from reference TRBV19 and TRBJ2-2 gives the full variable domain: DGGITQSPKYLFRKEGQNVTLSCEQNLNHDAMYWYRQDPGQGLRLIYYSQIVNDFQKGDIAEGYSVSREKKESFPLTVTSAQKNPTAFYLCASSPLTGTGSIAGELFFGEGSRLTVL.